This entry is about one T cell receptor beta chain. Treatment defined: oral pan-JAK inhibitor, 5-10 mg twice daily. The germline V gene has CDR1 MNHEY and CDR2 SMNVEV (reference sequence). There are 15 residues in the CDR3. V was clipped by 6 bases and J by 0 bases; unmatched bases: 7. Following extraction, RNA underwent reverse transcription to cDNA, which served as the sequencing template. TCRdb's table, derived via immunoSEQ multiplex PCR, lists solely in-frame clones and lacks some. The sample has about 290,000 clones; over 45% are singletons. The source of the sample is a study of CD8+ T cells in alopecia areata. Overall study: Treated patients were dosed with oral tofacitinib, taking 5 to 10 mg twice daily.

Sequencing was performed on CD4+ T cells sorted from blood, taken at week 24, from a patient treated with tofacitinib. The clonotype comes from a human donor with alopecia areata. The chain links TRBV27 to TRBJ1-1, with TRBD1 matching 7 bases. DNA for the CDR3: TGTGCCAGCAGACCCAGGGGGATCATGAACACTGAAGCTTTCTTT. It yields the protein CASRPRGIMNTEAFF.